This TCR beta chain was recovered during a study of blood T cell repertoires in COVID-19. Study at large: PBMCs, B-cell-depleted T cells, or T cells were the source of the cDNA or gDNA that made up the material.

Using immunoSEQ multiplex PCR, the repertoire was profiled, and TCRdb retains in-frame clones only, with some absent. The data show around 400,000 clones, roughly 86% seen once. This receptor was taken from a woman in her sixties or seventies with COVID-19, enrolled during active disease. The sequencing sample was made of peripheral blood.

The chain's CDR3 is CASSQGTSNEQFF. For the CDR3, the DNA is TGCGCCAGCAGCCAAGGGACTAGCAATGAGCAGTTCTTC. The rearrangement joins TRBV4-1 to TRBJ2-1, with TRBD2 matching over 7 bases. J lost 6 bases, V lost 1 base, and 0 bases had no gene match. The CDR3 has 13 residues. The V gene's germline CDR1 is MGHRA and CDR2 YSYEKL.